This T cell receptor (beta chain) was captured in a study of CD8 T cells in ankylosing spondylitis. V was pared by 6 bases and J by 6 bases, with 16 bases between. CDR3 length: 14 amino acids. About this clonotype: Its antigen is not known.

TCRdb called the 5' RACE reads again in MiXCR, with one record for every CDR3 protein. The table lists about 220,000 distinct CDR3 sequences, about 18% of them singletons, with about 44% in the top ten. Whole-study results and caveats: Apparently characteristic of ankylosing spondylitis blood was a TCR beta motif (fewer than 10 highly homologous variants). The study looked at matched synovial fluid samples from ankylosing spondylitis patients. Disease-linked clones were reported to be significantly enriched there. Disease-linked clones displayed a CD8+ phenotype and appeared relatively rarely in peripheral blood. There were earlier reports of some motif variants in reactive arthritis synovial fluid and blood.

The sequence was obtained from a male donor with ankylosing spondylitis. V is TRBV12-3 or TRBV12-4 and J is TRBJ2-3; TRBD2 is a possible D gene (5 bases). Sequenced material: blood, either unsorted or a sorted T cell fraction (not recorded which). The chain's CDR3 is CASRPEGARDTQYF. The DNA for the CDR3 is TGTGCCAGCAGGCCCGAGGGCGCGAGGGATACGCAGTATTTT.